Following are 9 T cell receptor beta chains from one sample sequenced in a study of blood T cell repertoires in COVID-19. Using immunoSEQ multiplex PCR, the repertoire was profiled, and TCRdb retains in-frame clones only, with some absent. Here the sample spans over 200,000 clones, 84% being singletons. Specimen: peripheral blood. These receptors all come from a woman aged 50 to 65 with active or convalescent COVID-19.

The genes are TRBV4-1 and TRBJ2-3; 8 bases are shared with TRBD2. With V trimmed by 2 bases and J by 5 bases, 24 bases remained unmatched. CDR3 length: 21 residues. Looked up from germline, CDR1 is MGHRA and CDR2 is YSYEKL. The CDR3 loop reads CASSQLDLGFARAGDKDTQYF. DNA of the CDR3: TGCGCCAGCAGCCAATTGGACTTAGGCTTCGCACGAGCGGGAGACAAAGATACGCAGTATTTT.

CDR3 sequence reads: CASSLSRGRRLHTEAFF. The CDR3 DNA follows: TGTGCCAGTAGTCTAAGCAGGGGGCGGAGGTTGCACACTGAAGCTTTCTTT. The chain uses TRBV19 and TRBJ1-1; 8 bases align to TRBD1. After removal of 5 bases from V and 3 bases from J, the junction contained 14 bases not matched to a gene. Germline V CDR1 and CDR2: LNHDA, SQIVND (reference sequence). This CDR3 is built from 17 residues.

This chain joins TRBV4-1 and TRBJ2-5; 7 bases match TRBD2. The CDR3 length is 15 residues. Germline V gene data show CDR1 as MGHRA and CDR2 as YSYEKL. V trimming: 0 bases; J trimming: 5 bases; junction bases outside the gene matches: 6. This CDR3 reads CASSQDAGDGETQYF. In DNA form, the CDR3 reads TGCGCCAGCAGCCAAGACGCGGGGGACGGGGAGACCCAGTACTTC.

The V call is TRBV6-6, the J call TRBJ1-1; D is ambiguous. Trimming removed 6 bases from V and 5 bases from J, with 10 bases in between. CDR3 length: 12 amino acids. Germline V gene lookup returns CDR1 MNHNY and CDR2 SVGAGI (reference sequence). CDR3 sequence reads: CASRREETEAFF. The DNA of the CDR3 is TGTGCCAGCAGGCGCGAAGAGACTGAAGCTTTCTTT.

The chain is built from TRBV12-2 and TRBJ2-7; the table's D call, TRBD2, was not checked against the DNA. TRBV12-2 is termed a pseudogene. CDR3 size: 17 residues. The CDR3 region is CASRLAGTSGLSYEQYV. CDR3 in DNA: TGTGCAAGTCGCTTAGCGGGGACTAGCGGACTCTCCTACGAGCAGTACGTC.

At least ten counts were recorded for this clone. V gene TRBV6-5 combines with J gene TRBJ2-1; 7 nucleotides line up with TRBD1. Trimming removed 6 bases from V and 6 bases from J; junction bases left unmatched: 5. CDR3 length equals 13 residues. Germline V gene lookup returns CDR1 MNHEY and CDR2 SVGAGI. The CDR3 protein is CASRLGTANEQFF. CDR3 nucleotides: TGTGCCAGCAGACTAGGGACAGCCAATGAGCAGTTCTTC.

This rearrangement joins TRBV15 to TRBJ1-2; tentative D call: TRBD1 (6 bases). CDR3 length equals 14 residues. V was trimmed by 3 bases and J by 0 bases, leaving 8 bases between them. CDR1 is LNHNV and CDR2 is YYDKDF in the germline V gene (reference sequence). Here the CDR3 DNA reads TGTGCCACCAGCAGGGACAGCTCTAACTATGGCTACACCTTC. This codes for CATSRDSSNYGYTF.

This clone has a single count. The V gene is TRBV14, the J gene TRBJ1-3, with 7 bases aligning to TRBD1. CDR3 length: 14 amino acids. Germline trimming cut 4 bases from V and 2 bases from J; bases unmatched to any gene: 2. Germline V CDR1 and CDR2: SGHDN, FVKESK. The chain's CDR3 is CASSPQGAGNTIYF. DNA for the CDR3: TGTGCCAGCAGCCCGCAGGGGGCTGGAAACACCATATATTTT. Full variable domain (missing parts from reference TRBV14 and TRBJ1-3): EAGVTQFPSHSVIEKGQTVTLRCDPISGHDNLYWYRRVMGKEIKFLLHFVKESKQDESGMPNNRFLAERTGGTYSTLKVQPAELEDSGVYFCASSPQGAGNTIYFGEGSWLTVV.

This chain connects TRBV5-1 to TRBJ1-1; D gene unclear. Germline V gives CDR1 SGHRS, CDR2 YFSETQ. This CDR3 spans 12 amino acids. The V end was cut by 4 bases, the J end by 11 bases, with 15 bases between. CDR3 loop: CASSLRGSVAFF. CDR3 in DNA: TGCGCCAGCAGCCTGAGAGGGTCTGTCGCTTTCTTT.